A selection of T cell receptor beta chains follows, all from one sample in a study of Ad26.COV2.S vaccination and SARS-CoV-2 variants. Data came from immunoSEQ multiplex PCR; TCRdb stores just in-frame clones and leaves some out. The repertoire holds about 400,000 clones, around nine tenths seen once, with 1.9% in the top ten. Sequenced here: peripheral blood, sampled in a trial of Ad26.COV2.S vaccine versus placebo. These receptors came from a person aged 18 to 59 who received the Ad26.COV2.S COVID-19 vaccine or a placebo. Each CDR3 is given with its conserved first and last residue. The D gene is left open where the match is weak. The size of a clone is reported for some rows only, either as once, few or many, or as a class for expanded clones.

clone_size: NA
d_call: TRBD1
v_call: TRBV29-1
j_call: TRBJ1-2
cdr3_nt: TGCAGCGTCCAAAGACAGGGCGGGGGTTATGACTACACCTTC
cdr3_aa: CSVQRQGGGYDYTF

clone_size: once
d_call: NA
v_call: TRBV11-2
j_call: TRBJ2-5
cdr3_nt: TGTGCCAGCAGCCCCGAGTGGTTAGGGACCCAGTACTTC
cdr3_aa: CASSPEWLGTQYF

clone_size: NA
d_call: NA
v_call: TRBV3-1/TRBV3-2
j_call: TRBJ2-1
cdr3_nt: TGTGCCAGCAGCCAAGATCCGTCAGGGTTTCAGTTCTTC
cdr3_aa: CASSQDPSGFQFF

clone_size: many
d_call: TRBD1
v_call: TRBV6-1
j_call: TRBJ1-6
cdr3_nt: TGTGCCAGCAGTGAACCGGGACAGGGAGGATCACCCCTCCACTTT
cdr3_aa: CASSEPGQGGSPLHF

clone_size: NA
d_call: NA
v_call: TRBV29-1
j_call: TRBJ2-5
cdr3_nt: TGCAGCGTTGCATACCTAGCCGGGAGAGGAGAGACCCAGTACTTC
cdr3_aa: CSVAYLAGRGETQYF

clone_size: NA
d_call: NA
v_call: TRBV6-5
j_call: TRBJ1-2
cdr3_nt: TGTGCCAGCAGCCGGACAGTGAACTATGGCTACACCTTC
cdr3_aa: CASSRTVNYGYTF

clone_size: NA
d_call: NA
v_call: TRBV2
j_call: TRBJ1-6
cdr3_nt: TGTGCCAGCTCCCCTCTCCCGGGCTCACCCCTCCACTTT
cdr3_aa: CASSPLPGSPLHF

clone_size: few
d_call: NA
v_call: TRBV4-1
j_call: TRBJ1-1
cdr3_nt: TGCGCCAGCAGCCAAGTATTCGGGGGGTGGAACACTGAAGCTTTCTTT
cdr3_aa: CASSQVFGGWNTEAFF

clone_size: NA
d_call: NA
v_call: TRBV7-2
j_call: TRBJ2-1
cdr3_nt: TGTGCCAGCAGCTTAGACCCAGGCCCCTCCACCTACAATGAGCAGTTCTTC
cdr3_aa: CASSLDPGPSTYNEQFF

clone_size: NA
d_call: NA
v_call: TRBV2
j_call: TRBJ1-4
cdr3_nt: TGTGCCAGCAGTCCTACATCGGGGGACATTGCTGAAAAACTGTTTTTT
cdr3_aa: CASSPTSGDIAEKLFF

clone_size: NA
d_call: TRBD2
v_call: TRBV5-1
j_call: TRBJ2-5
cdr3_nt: TGCGCCAGCAGCCCCGGTTGGGAGGGGTGGGGAGCTGAGACCCAGTACTTC
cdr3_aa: CASSPGWEGWGAETQYF

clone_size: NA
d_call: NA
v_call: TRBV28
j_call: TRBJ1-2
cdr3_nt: TGTGCCAGCAGTCCCCCGGGTCGGGGCTATGGCTACACCTTC
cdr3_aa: CASSPPGRGYGYTF

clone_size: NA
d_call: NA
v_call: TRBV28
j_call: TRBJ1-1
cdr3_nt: TGTGCCAGCAGACATCCTACAGGAGGGAACACTGAAGCTTTCTTT
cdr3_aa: CASRHPTGGNTEAFF

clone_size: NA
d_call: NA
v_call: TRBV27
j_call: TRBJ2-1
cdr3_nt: TGTGCCAGCAGTTTCAAGGGGGGGGCGACTGCTCCCTGGAATGAGCAGTTCTTC
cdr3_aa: CASSFKGGATAPWNEQFF

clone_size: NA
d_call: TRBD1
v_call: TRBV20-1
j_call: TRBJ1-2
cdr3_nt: TGCAGTGCTAGTACAGGGGCCTATGGCTACACCTTC
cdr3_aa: CSASTGAYGYTF

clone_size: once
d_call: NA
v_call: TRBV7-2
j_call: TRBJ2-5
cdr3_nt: TGTGCCAGCAGCTTAGAGGACAGACTGAGGGAGACCCAGTACTTC
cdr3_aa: CASSLEDRLRETQYF

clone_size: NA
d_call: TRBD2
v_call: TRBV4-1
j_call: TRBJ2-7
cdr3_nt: TGCGCCAGCAGCCAAGATCAGGGCGGGAGGGCCTACGAGCAGTACTTC
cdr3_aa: CASSQDQGGRAYEQYF

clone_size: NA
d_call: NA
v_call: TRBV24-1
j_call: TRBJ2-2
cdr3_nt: TGTGCCACCAGAGGGGTTGCGGTCGGCGGGGAGCTGTTTTTT
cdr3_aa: CATRGVAVGGELFF

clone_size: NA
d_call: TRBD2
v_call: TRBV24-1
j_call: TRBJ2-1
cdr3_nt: TGTGCCACCAGTGATTTGCTACTAGCGGCGAATGAGCAGTTCTTC
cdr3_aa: CATSDLLLAANEQFF

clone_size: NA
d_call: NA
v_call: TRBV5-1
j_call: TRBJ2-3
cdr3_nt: TGCGCCAGCAGCTTGTCGGGGGCTGGCACAGATACGCAGTATTTT
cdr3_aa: CASSLSGAGTDTQYF

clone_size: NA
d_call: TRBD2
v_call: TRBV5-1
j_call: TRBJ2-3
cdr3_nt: TGCGCCAGCAGCTTGAATATAATCCTAGCGGGCATCACAGATACGCAGTATTTT
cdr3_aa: CASSLNIILAGITDTQYF

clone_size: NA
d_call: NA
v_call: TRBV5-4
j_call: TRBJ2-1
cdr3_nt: TGTGCCAGCAGGCAGGATCTAGCGTTCCTGGATCGTGAGCAGTTCTTC
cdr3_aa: CASRQDLAFLDREQFF

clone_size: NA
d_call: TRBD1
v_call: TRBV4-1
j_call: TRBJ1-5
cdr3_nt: TGCGCCAGCAGCCGTATAGGACAGGAGGGCAATCAGCCCCAGCATTTT
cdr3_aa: CASSRIGQEGNQPQHF

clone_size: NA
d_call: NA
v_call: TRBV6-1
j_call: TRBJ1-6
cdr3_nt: TGTGCCAGCAGTGAAGAGATTGATTCACCCCTCCACTTT
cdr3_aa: CASSEEIDSPLHF

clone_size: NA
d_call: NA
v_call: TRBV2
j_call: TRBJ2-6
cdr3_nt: TGTGCCAGAAGGTCTTCTGGGGCCAACGTCCTGACTTTC
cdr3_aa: CARRSSGANVLTF

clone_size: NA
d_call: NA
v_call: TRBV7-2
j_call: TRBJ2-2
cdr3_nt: TGTGCCAGCAGCGCGGGACAGCACACCGGGGAGCTGTTTTTT
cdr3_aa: CASSAGQHTGELFF

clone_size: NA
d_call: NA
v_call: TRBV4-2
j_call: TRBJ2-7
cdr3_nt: TGTGCCAGCAGCCAAGGACAGTTCTACGAAGGGCAGTACTTC
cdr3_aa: CASSQGQFYEGQYF

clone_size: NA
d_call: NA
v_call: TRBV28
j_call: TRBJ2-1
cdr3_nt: TGTGCCAGCACCCTGCGGGGTGAGCAGTTCTTC
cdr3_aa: CASTLRGEQFF

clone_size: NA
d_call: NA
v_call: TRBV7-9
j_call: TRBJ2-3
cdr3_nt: TGTGCCAGCAGCTTATTCGAGGGAGATACGCAGTATTTT
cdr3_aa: CASSLFEGDTQYF

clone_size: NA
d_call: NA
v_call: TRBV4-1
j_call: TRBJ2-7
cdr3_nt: TGCGCCAGCAGCACTATCAGGGTGGGGGCCTACGAGCAGTACTTC
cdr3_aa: CASSTIRVGAYEQYF

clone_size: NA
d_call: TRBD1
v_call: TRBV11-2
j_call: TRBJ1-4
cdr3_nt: TGTGCCAGCAGCCTCACCGGGACAGCGGCTGAAAAACTGTTTTTT
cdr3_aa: CASSLTGTAAEKLFF

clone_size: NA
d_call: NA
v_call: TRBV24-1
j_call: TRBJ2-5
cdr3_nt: TGTGCCACCAGTGATTTGAGCCCTATAGAGACCCAGTACTTC
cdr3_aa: CATSDLSPIETQYF

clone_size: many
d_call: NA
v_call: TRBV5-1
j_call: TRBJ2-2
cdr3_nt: TGCGCCAGCAGCTTCGCGATCGCGAACACCGGGGAGCTGTTTTTT
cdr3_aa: CASSFAIANTGELFF

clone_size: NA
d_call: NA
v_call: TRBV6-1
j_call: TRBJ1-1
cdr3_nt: TGTGCCAGCAGTGGGTTTCAGGGACGCGGGAACACTGAAGCTTTCTTT
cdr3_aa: CASSGFQGRGNTEAFF

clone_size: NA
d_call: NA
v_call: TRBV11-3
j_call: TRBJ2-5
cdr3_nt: TGTGCCAGCAGCCCAAGGTGGCGAGAAGAGACCCAGTACTTC
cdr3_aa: CASSPRWREETQYF

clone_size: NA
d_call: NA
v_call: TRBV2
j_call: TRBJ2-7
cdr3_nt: TGTGCCAGCAGTGGACAGACCTACGAGCAGTACTTC
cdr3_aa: CASSGQTYEQYF

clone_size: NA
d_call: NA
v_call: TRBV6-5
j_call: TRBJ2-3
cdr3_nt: TGTGCCAGCAGTTACCGTGGGGGGAGCGATACGCAGTATTTT
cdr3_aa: CASSYRGGSDTQYF

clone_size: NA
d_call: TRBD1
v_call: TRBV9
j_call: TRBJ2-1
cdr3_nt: TGTGCCAGCAGCGTAGGGGCAGGGGGCGCGGGCAATGAGCAGTTCTTC
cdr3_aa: CASSVGAGGAGNEQFF

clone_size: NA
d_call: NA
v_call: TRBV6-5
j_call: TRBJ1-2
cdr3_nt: TGTGCCAGCAGTTACGACCGGACAGTCTCCTATGGCTACACCTTC
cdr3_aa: CASSYDRTVSYGYTF

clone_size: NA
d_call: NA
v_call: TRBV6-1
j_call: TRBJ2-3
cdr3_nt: TGTGCCAGCAGTGGGGACAATCTAATCTCAGTGGATACGCAGTATTTT
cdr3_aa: CASSGDNLISVDTQYF

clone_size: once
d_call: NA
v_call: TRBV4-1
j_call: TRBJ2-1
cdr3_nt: TGCGCCAGCAGCCAAGATCCACGAGTGATGACCGATGAGCAGTTCTTC
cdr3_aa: CASSQDPRVMTDEQFF

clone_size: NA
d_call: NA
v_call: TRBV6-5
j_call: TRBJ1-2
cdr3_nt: TGTGCCAGCACGCCTAATGACAGATCTAACTATGGCTACACCTTC
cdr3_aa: CASTPNDRSNYGYTF

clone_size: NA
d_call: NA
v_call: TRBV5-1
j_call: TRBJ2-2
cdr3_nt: TGCGCCAGCAGCTTGGCCAGGAGGGTCCTCACCGGGGAGCTGTTTTTT
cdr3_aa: CASSLARRVLTGELFF

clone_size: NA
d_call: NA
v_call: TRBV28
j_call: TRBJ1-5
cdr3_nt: TGTGCCACCAGCCATTTCCCGGGCAGGGCTGGCAATCAGCCCCAGCATTTT
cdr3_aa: CATSHFPGRAGNQPQHF

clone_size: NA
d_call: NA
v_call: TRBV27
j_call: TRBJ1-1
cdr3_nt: TGTGCCAGCAGTTTAGGGGTTGAAGCTTTCTTT
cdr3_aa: CASSLGVEAFF

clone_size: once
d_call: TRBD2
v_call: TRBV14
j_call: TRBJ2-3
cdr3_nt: TGTGCCACCCGGACTAGCGGGAGTGCGGATACGCAGTATTTT
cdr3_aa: CATRTSGSADTQYF

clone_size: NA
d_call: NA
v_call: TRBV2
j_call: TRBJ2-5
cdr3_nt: TGTGCCAGCAGCGTTCTAGGACGAGAGACCCAGTACTTC
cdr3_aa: CASSVLGRETQYF

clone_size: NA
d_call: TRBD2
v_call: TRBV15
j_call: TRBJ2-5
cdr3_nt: TGTGCCACCACACAGTACGGGACTAGCGGAGCCGTGGGCCAAGAGACCCAGTACTTC
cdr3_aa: CATTQYGTSGAVGQETQYF

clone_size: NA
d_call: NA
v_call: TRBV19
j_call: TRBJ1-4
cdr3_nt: TGTGCCAGTAGTATCTTCCCCAGCTCTAATGAAAAACTGTTTTTT
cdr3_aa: CASSIFPSSNEKLFF

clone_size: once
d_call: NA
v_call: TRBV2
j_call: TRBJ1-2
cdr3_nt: TGTGCCAGAACGTCAGGAGCTAACTATGGCTACACCTTC
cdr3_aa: CARTSGANYGYTF

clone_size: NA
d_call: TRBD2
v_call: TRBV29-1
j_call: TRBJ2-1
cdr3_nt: TGCAGCGGTAGCGGGACTAGCGGGAAGACGAGTGAGCAGTTCTTC
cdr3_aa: CSGSGTSGKTSEQFF

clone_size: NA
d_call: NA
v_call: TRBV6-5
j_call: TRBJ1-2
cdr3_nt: TGTGCCAGCAAAATACCTAACTATGGCTACACCTTC
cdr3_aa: CASKIPNYGYTF

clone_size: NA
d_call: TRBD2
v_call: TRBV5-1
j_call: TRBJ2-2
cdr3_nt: TGCGCCAGCAGCTTTAAAGGGGCGACTAGCGGTTACACCGGGGAGCTGTTTTTT
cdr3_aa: CASSFKGATSGYTGELFF

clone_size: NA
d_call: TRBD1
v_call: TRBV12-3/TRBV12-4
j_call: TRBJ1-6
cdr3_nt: TGTGCCAGCAGTGTCACAGGGGGATCACCCCTCCACTTT
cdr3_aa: CASSVTGGSPLHF